These 27 T cell receptor beta chains came from one sample sequenced in a study of shared clonotypes between healthy human individuals. Libraries were prepared by immunoSEQ multiplex PCR; TCRdb keeps only in-frame clonotypes and omits some of them. The repertoire holds almost 700,000 clones, with under 95% as singletons. Naive-designated CD8 cells lacked CD45RO, were positively enriched for CCR7, and omitted terminally differentiated effector memory CD45RA+ cells. The specimen sequenced was naive CD8+ T cells sorted from blood. The receptors originated from a man aged 30 to 39 in good health.

The V gene is TRBV27, the J gene TRBJ2-2; tentative D call: TRBD2 (6 bases). The ends were cut back, 11 bases at V and 0 bases at J, with 16 bases in the middle. There are 15 residues in the CDR3. CDR1 is MNHEY and CDR2 is SMNVEV in the germline V gene (reference sequence). This chain's CDR3 is CAAAPGGANTGELFF. CDR3 DNA sequence: TGTGCCGCGGCCCCCGGAGGGGCGAACACCGGGGAGCTGTTTTTT.

This chain uses TRBV9 with TRBJ2-3; TRBD2 aligns across 8 bases. This CDR3 has 14 residues. Germline loops: CDR1 SGDLS, CDR2 YYNGEE. The V and J ends lost 7 bases and 2 bases, in that order; junction bases with no gene match: 6. CDR3 sequence: CASGSGSVTDTQYF. In DNA form, the CDR3 reads TGTGCCAGCGGCAGCGGGAGTGTCACAGATACGCAGTATTTT.

The chain recombines TRBV28 with TRBJ2-1; 10 positions match TRBD2. CDR3 length: 16 amino acids. Germline V lookup: CDR1 MDHEN, CDR2 SYDVKM. The V gene end was trimmed by 3 bases and the J gene end by 6 bases; junction bases not matched to a gene: 8. CDR3 sequence reads: CASSLRASGSINEQFF. CDR3 in DNA: TGTGCCAGCAGTTTGAGGGCTAGCGGGAGTATCAATGAGCAGTTCTTC.

CDR3 coding DNA: TGTGCCAGCAGTTCCCGGACAGGGCCCTCCTACGAGCAGTACTTC. It codes for CASSSRTGPSYEQYF. The genes are TRBV28 and TRBJ2-7; 8 bases fit TRBD1. J lost 0 bases, V lost 4 bases, and 5 bases had no gene match. Per the germline V gene, CDR1 is MDHEN and CDR2 is SYDVKM. CDR3 length: 15 amino acids.

The V call is TRBV6-5, the J call TRBJ2-2; no firm D call. CDR1 is MNHEY, CDR2 SVGAGI, per germline. This CDR3 has 15 residues. With 1 base removed from V and 1 base from J, the gap between germline ends came to 7 bases. This chain's CDR3 is CASSYYSGNTGELFF. CDR3 DNA: TGTGCCAGCAGTTACTATTCCGGGAACACCGGGGAGCTGTTTTTT.

This chain uses TRBV15 with TRBJ1-5, with D tentatively TRBD1 (5 bases). V dropped 5 bases and J dropped 2 bases, with 16 bases sitting between them. The CDR3 spans 16 residues. In germline, CDR1 is LNHNV, CDR2 YYDKDF (reference sequence). The CDR3 protein is CATSVPVARGNQPQHF. The CDR3 DNA follows: TGTGCCACCAGCGTCCCCGTGGCCAGGGGCAATCAGCCCCAGCATTTT.

This clone has at least ten counts. The chain couples TRBV10-3 to TRBJ2-1; D is perhaps TRBD2 (6 bases). The germline CDR1 and CDR2 sequences are ENHRY and SYGVKD. The CDR3 runs 15 residues. The germline V and J ends were trimmed by 6 bases and 3 bases, with 15 bases remaining between them. DNA for the CDR3: TGTGCCATCAGATCGGGGGACTTGGACTACAATGAGCAGTTCTTC. Translation gives CAIRSGDLDYNEQFF.

The V call is TRBV7-6, the J call TRBJ2-7, with TRBD2 identical over 8 bases. The CDR3 is 14 residues long. Trimming removed 5 bases from V and 5 bases from J; junction bases left unmatched: 8. From germline, CDR1 is SGHVS and CDR2 FNYEAQ. CDR3 in DNA: TGTGCCAGCAGCCGGGGACTAGTTCTCGACGAGCAGTACTTC. Encoded protein: CASSRGLVLDEQYF.

This chain links TRBV9 with TRBJ2-7; TRBD1 matches 9 bases. Per the germline V gene, CDR1 is SGDLS and CDR2 is YYNGEE. J was trimmed by 5 bases and V by 0 bases; bases with no gene match: 6. CDR3 length: 15 residues. The CDR3 loop reads CASSVGRTGVNEQYF. Written as DNA, the CDR3 is TGTGCCAGCAGCGTAGGCAGGACAGGGGTTAACGAGCAGTACTTC.

The chain carries TRBV27 and TRBJ1-5, with 10 nucleotides matching TRBD1. CDR1 and CDR2 (germline): MNHEY, SMNVEV (reference sequence). J gave up 4 bases and V 5 bases, and 5 bases lay outside the gene matches. This CDR3 has 15 residues. CDR3 in amino acids: CASSVLGQGNQPQHF. In nucleotides, the CDR3 is TGTGCCAGCAGTGTACTGGGACAGGGGAATCAGCCCCAGCATTTT.

The chain is built from TRBV7-9 and TRBJ2-2; 10 nucleotides align to TRBD2. Looked up from germline, CDR1 is SEHNR and CDR2 is FQNEAQ (reference sequence). The CDR3 totals 17 residues. J gave up 0 bases and V 4 bases, and 5 bases lay outside the gene matches. The CDR3 region has the DNA TGTGCCAGCAGCTCCCCCGGGACTAGCGCGAACACCGGGGAGCTGTTTTTT. Protein: CASSSPGTSANTGELFF.

The chain is built from TRBV5-4 and TRBJ2-3; 7 bases are shared with TRBD2. V dropped 0 bases and J dropped 4; count of bases not matched to a gene: 11. Germline V gene lookup returns CDR1 SGHNT and CDR2 YYREEE (reference sequence). This CDR3 has 17 residues. CDR3 DNA: TGTGCCAGCAGCTTGGCCCCTGGGCTAGCGGAATCAGATACGCAGTATTTT. Its translation: CASSLAPGLAESDTQYF.

V and J are TRBV7-6 and TRBJ2-2, with D tentatively TRBD2 (6 bases). Germline values: CDR1 SGHVS, CDR2 FNYEAQ. Trimming pared 2 bases from V and 7 bases from J, leaving 14 bases between. The CDR3 length is 15 residues. The CDR3, as DNA: TGTGCCAGCAGCTTAATTTCGGGCGGGATCGGGGAGCTGTTTTTT. Its protein is CASSLISGGIGELFF.

The chain combines TRBV11-2 with TRBJ2-5; 10 nucleotides align to TRBD1. V shed 1 base and J 5 bases; nucleotides not matched to a gene: 7. Germline V CDR1 and CDR2: SGHAT, FQNNGV. This CDR3 spans 16 amino acids. The DNA of the CDR3 is TGTGCCAGCAGCTTAGTTATCGGACAGGGGGGCGAGACCCAGTACTTC. Residues: CASSLVIGQGGETQYF.

The V call is TRBV28, the J call TRBJ2-1; no clear D gene. Trimming took 2 bases from V and 0 from J, leaving 8 bases between them. This CDR3 is built from 15 residues. The germline V gene encodes CDR1 MDHEN and CDR2 SYDVKM. The CDR3 here is CASSLEVGSYNEQFF. The CDR3 nucleotides read TGTGCCAGCAGTTTAGAGGTCGGCTCCTACAATGAGCAGTTCTTC.

The chain has TRBV27 and TRBJ1-4; 7 bases fit TRBD1. Trimming at V came to 4 bases and at J to 6 bases, leaving 8 bases not matched to a gene. The CDR3 contains 15 residues. CDR1 and CDR2 from the germline V gene are MNHEY and SMNVEV (reference sequence). Here the CDR3 DNA reads TGTGCCAGCAGTTATCTCGGACAGGCTTATGAAAAACTGTTTTTT. Residues: CASSYLGQAYEKLFF.

This clone was seen only once. The rearrangement uses TRBV14 and TRBJ2-7; D gene uncertain. The V gene lost 1 base and the J gene lost 1 base, with 23 bases spanning the gap. CDR1 is SGHDN and CDR2 is FVKESK in the germline V gene. The CDR3 has 19 residues. DNA of the CDR3: TGTGCCAGCAGCCAAGTGTCGCCGGCTCTCTTAATCGGGTCCTACGAGCAGTACTTC. It translates to CASSQVSPALLIGSYEQYF. Using reference TRBV14 and TRBJ2-7 for the parts outside the CDR3, the full variable domain is EAGVTQFPSHSVIEKGQTVTLRCDPISGHDNLYWYRRVMGKEIKFLLHFVKESKQDESGMPNNRFLAERTGGTYSTLKVQPAELEDSGVYFCASSQVSPALLIGSYEQYFGPGTRLTVT.

The chain has TRBV19 and TRBJ1-2; 8 bases fit TRBD1. The junction had 10 bases not matched to a gene; V was cut back by 1 base and J by 6 bases. The CDR3 runs to 16 residues. Germline V CDR1 and CDR2: LNHDA, SQIVND (reference sequence). The CDR3 here is CASSIAGTGGVDGYTF. The DNA of the CDR3 is TGTGCCAGTAGTATAGCTGGGACAGGAGGGGTGGATGGCTACACCTTC.

This chain links TRBV7-2 with TRBJ1-3; D may be TRBD1 (6 bases). Germline CDR1 reads SGHTA; CDR2 reads FQGNSA. The length of the CDR3 is 15 residues. V was trimmed by 8 bases and J by 2 bases, leaving 16 bases between them. CDR3 loop: CASRSTSGAGNTIYF. In DNA form, the CDR3 reads TGTGCCAGCCGGTCCACCTCAGGGGCTGGAAACACCATATATTTT.

The rearrangement links TRBV7-9 to TRBJ2-7; D is uncertain. The CDR3 runs 14 residues. Deletions cut 5 bases from V and 2 bases from J, with 13 bases between. Per the germline V gene, CDR1 is SEHNR and CDR2 is FQNEAQ (reference sequence). CDR3 sequence (DNA): TGTGCCAGCAGCGCTGGGCAGATTCCCTACGAGCAGTACTTC. This gives the protein CASSAGQIPYEQYF.

This chain links TRBV28 with TRBJ2-2; D might be TRBD2 (5 bases). V lost 6 bases, J lost 3 bases, and 17 bases lay in between. This CDR3 comprises 16 residues. Germline V gives CDR1 MDHEN, CDR2 SYDVKM. The CDR3: CASSPLGRRDTGELFF. Here the CDR3 DNA reads TGTGCCAGCAGCCCCCTTGGGAGACGGGACACCGGGGAGCTGTTTTTT.

The chain joins TRBV2 to TRBJ2-7; 10 bases align to TRBD2. This CDR3 contains 13 residues. The junction had 0 bases not matched to a gene; V was cut back by 3 bases and J by 4 bases. Germline V CDR1 and CDR2: SNHLY, FYNNEI. CDR3: CASSEGLAYEQYF. The CDR3 DNA reads TGTGCCAGCAGTGAGGGACTAGCGTACGAGCAGTACTTC.

The rearrangement joins TRBV2 to TRBJ2-1, with D possibly matching TRBD1 (6 bases). This CDR3 is built from 15 residues. The V and J ends lost 6 bases and 4 bases respectively, with 16 bases between them. Germline CDR1 and CDR2: SNHLY and FYNNEI. The CDR3 DNA follows: TGTGCCAGCAGGGAGGACGGGACAAGTTACAATGAGCAGTTCTTC. This translates into CASREDGTSYNEQFF.

The chain is built from TRBV7-8 and TRBJ2-1, with D perhaps matching TRBD2 (6 bases). The CDR3 runs to 13 residues. Germline V gene data show CDR1 as SGHVS and CDR2 as FQNEAQ. Trimming pared 6 bases from V and 6 bases from J, leaving 12 bases between. CDR3 loop: CASSVGAGNEQFF. CDR3 DNA sequence: TGTGCCAGCAGTGTCGGAGCGGGCAATGAGCAGTTCTTC. The whole variable domain, filled in from reference TRBV7-8 and TRBJ2-1, reads GAGVSQSPRYKVAKRGQDVALRCDPISGHVSLFWYQQALGQGPEFLTYFQNEAQLDKSGLPSDRFFAERPEGSVSTLKIQRTQQEDSAVYLCASSVGAGNEQFFGPGTRLTVL.

The chain links TRBV28 to TRBJ2-7, with TRBD2 as a possible D gene (6 bases). Trimming removed 4 bases at V and 0 bases at J, with 13 bases between. From germline, CDR1 is MDHEN and CDR2 SYDVKM. The CDR3 is 15 amino acids. DNA of the CDR3: TGTGCCAGCAGTTCCCTAGCGAGGAGCTCCTACGAGCAGTACTTC. The encoded protein is CASSSLARSSYEQYF.

This chain links TRBV6-5 with TRBJ1-4; perhaps TRBD1 as D (6 bases). Germline V CDR1 and CDR2: MNHEY, SVGAGI. Trimming left V 2 bases short and J 7 bases short, with 14 bases between. The CDR3 sequence is 15 residues long. For the CDR3, the DNA is TGTGCCAGCAGTTACCGTCCGGGGGCCTTTGAAAAACTGTTTTTT. Residues: CASSYRPGAFEKLFF.

This chain's CDR3 is CASSGAGQGYYNEQFF. CDR3 DNA sequence: TGTGCCAGCAGCGGGGCTGGACAGGGCTACTACAATGAGCAGTTCTTC. This chain links TRBV9 with TRBJ2-1, with 8 bases aligning to TRBD1. CDR1 SGDLS and CDR2 YYNGEE come from the germline V gene. This CDR3 contains 16 residues. Trimming at V came to 3 bases and at J to 3 bases, leaving 8 bases not matched to a gene.